This T cell receptor (beta chain) was documented in a study of OX40 agonist ivuxolimab in advanced cancers. The length of the CDR3 is 12 residues. V was shortened by 0 bases and J by 6 bases, with 5 bases between the two germline ends. Germline-derived CDR1 and CDR2 are LNHNV and YYDKDF (reference sequence). Profiled with immunoSEQ multiplex PCR; TCRdb holds only in-frame clones, not every one. The table includes about 55,000 clones, almost 90% detected once. The V call is TRBV15, the J call TRBJ2-5; no clear D. This sequence originates from an adult with an advanced solid tumor such as melanoma, head and neck, liver or kidney cancer. The source was CD4+ or CD8+ T cells sorted from blood, collected in a trial of the OX40 agonist ivuxolimab. The CDR3 DNA reads TGTGCCACCAGCAGAGAGTTGCAGACCCAGTACTTC. Its protein product is CATSRELQTQYF.